This paragraph covers one TCR beta chain sequence. Its target is not known. The CDR3 is made up of 14 amino acids. The germline gives CDR1 KGHSH, CDR2 LQKENI. The ends were cut back, 3 bases at V and 0 bases at J, with 6 bases in the middle. This entry belongs to a study of cytomegalovirus exposure and HLA in healthy donors. On the study more broadly: Unique TCR beta sequences numbering approximately 120 million came from 190 million or so T cells in an earlier analysis. Overall study results and limits: TCR beta sequences reportedly predicted most subjects' HLA-A and HLA-B alleles accurately. V segments that were indistinguishable, TRBV6-2 and TRBV6-3 among them, were omitted from analysis. The study recorded 160 or so TCR beta chains that were cytomegalovirus-associated.

PCR amplification relied on 60 Vbeta primers (plus 13 Jbeta primers). The data were produced by immunoSEQ multiplex PCR, yet TCRdb's version contains in-frame clones alone and is incomplete. The sample lists over 150,000 clones, 75% to 85% occurring once. This TCR was sampled from a male donor in good health and CMV-seropositive. The specimen sequenced was PBMCs. V usage is TRBV18 and J usage is TRBJ2-4; the D is unclear. The chain's CDR3 is CASSPSEAKNIQYF. The DNA for the CDR3 is TGTGCCAGCTCACCTTCAGAAGCCAAAAACATTCAGTACTTC.